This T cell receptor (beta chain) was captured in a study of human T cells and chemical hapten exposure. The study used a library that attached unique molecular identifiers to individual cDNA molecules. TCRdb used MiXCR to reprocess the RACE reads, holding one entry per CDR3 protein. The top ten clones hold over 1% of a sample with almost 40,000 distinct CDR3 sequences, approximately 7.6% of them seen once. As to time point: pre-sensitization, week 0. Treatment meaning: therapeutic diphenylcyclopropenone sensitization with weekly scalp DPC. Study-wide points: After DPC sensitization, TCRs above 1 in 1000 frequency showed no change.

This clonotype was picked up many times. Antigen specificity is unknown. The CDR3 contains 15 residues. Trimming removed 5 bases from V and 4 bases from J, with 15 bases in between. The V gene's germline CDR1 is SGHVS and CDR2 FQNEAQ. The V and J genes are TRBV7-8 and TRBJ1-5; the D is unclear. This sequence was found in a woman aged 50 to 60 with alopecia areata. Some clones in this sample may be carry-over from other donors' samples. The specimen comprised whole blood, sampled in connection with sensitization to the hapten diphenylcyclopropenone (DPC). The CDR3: CASSPRAVSNQPQHF. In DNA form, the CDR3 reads TGTGCCAGCAGCCCACGGGCAGTATCGAATCAGCCCCAGCATTTT.